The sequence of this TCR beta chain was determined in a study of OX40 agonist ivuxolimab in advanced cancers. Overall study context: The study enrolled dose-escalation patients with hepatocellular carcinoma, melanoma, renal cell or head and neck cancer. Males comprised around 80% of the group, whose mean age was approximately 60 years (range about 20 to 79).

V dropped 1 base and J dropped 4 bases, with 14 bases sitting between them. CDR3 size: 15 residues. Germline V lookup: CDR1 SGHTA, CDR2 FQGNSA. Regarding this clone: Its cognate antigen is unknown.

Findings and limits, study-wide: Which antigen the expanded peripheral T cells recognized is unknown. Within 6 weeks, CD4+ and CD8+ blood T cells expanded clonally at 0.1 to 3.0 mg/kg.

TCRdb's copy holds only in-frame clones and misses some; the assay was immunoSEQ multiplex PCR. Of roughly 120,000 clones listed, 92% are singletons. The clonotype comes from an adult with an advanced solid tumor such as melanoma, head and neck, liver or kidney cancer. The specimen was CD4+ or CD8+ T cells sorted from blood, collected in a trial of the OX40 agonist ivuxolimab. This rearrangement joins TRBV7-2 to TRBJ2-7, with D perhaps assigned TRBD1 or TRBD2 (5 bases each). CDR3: CASSLVRGKGYEQYF. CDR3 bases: TGTGCCAGCAGCTTAGTTCGGGGAAAGGGGTACGAGCAGTACTTC. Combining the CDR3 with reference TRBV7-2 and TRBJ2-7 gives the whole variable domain GAGVSQSPSNKVTEKGKDVELRCDPISGHTALYWYRQSLGQGLEFLIYFQGNSAPDKSGLPSDRFSAERTGGSVSTLTIQRTQQEDSAVYLCASSLVRGKGYEQYFGPGTRLTVT.